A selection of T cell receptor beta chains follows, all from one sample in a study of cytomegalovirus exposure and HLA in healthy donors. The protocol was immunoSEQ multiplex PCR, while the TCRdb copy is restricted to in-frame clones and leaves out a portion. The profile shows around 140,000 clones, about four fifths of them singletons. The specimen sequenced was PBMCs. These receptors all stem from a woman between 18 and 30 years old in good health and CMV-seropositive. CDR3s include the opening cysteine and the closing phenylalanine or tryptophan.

CDR3 protein: CASSLPSGVDTNEKLFF; V gene: TRBV7-9; CDR3 length: 17; J gene: TRBJ1-4
CDR3 protein: CASSSGAGANTGELFF; V gene: TRBV7-9; CDR3 length: 16; J gene: TRBJ2-2
CDR3 protein: CASSPDQGTGYGYTF; V gene: TRBV18; CDR3 length: 15; J gene: TRBJ1-2
CDR3 protein: CASSPGYNSPLHF; V gene: TRBV28; CDR3 length: 13; J gene: TRBJ1-6
CDR3 protein: CASYRGLDYNSPLHF; V gene: TRBV5-6; CDR3 length: 15; J gene: TRBJ1-6
CDR3 protein: CASSAGLAGGRSKNIQYF; V gene: TRBV9; CDR3 length: 18; J gene: TRBJ2-4
CDR3 protein: CASSRRQEYGYTF; V gene: TRBV6-5; CDR3 length: 13; J gene: TRBJ1-2
CDR3 protein: CASSPTGNYNSPLHF; V gene: TRBV19; CDR3 length: 15; J gene: TRBJ1-6
CDR3 protein: CASRGGQGVGYSNQPQHF; V gene: TRBV2; CDR3 length: 18; J gene: TRBJ1-5
CDR3 protein: CASSSMSGAGGLNEQFF; V gene: TRBV5-1; CDR3 length: 17; J gene: TRBJ2-1
CDR3 protein: CASSPLGQPNQPQHF; V gene: TRBV18; CDR3 length: 15; J gene: TRBJ1-5
CDR3 protein: CASSPFQGDEQYF; V gene: TRBV7-2; CDR3 length: 13; J gene: TRBJ2-7
CDR3 protein: CASSGRQGARTEAFF; V gene: TRBV28; CDR3 length: 15; J gene: TRBJ1-1
CDR3 protein: CSADSNYGYTF; V gene: TRBV20-1; CDR3 length: 11; J gene: TRBJ1-2
CDR3 protein: CASGPAQINEQYF; V gene: TRBV10-2; CDR3 length: 13; J gene: TRBJ2-7
CDR3 protein: CASSVHRTANQETQYF; V gene: TRBV6-1; CDR3 length: 16; J gene: TRBJ2-5
CDR3 protein: CASRRSGQGYGYTF; V gene: TRBV6-5; CDR3 length: 14; J gene: TRBJ1-2
CDR3 protein: CASSKTANYGYTF; V gene: TRBV5-6; CDR3 length: 13; J gene: TRBJ1-2
CDR3 protein: CASSFSRDRPSYEQYF; V gene: TRBV28; CDR3 length: 16; J gene: TRBJ2-7
CDR3 protein: CASSLSDSGYEQYF; V gene: TRBV27; CDR3 length: 14; J gene: .
CDR3 protein: CASRLAGPHEQFF; V gene: TRBV6-5; CDR3 length: 13; J gene: TRBJ2-1
CDR3 protein: CASSSPGLPLGPKNIQYF; V gene: TRBV5-5; CDR3 length: 18; J gene: TRBJ2-4
CDR3 protein: CASSHDRQTLYYEQYF; V gene: TRBV28; CDR3 length: 16; J gene: TRBJ2-7
CDR3 protein: CASSPRTAAQETQYF; V gene: TRBV5-6; CDR3 length: 15; J gene: TRBJ2-5
CDR3 protein: CASSLGTSGATDTQYF; V gene: TRBV7-9; CDR3 length: 16; J gene: TRBJ2-3
CDR3 protein: CASSQGQVVETQYF; V gene: TRBV4-2; CDR3 length: 14; J gene: TRBJ2-5
CDR3 protein: CAISRRGSGETQYF; V gene: TRBV10-3; CDR3 length: 14; J gene: TRBJ2-5
CDR3 protein: CSVLRQSQETQYF; V gene: TRBV29-1; CDR3 length: 13; J gene: TRBJ2-5
CDR3 protein: CASTEDRGGKTQYF; V gene: TRBV6-5; CDR3 length: 14; J gene: TRBJ2-5
CDR3 protein: CASSFVRGYEQYF; V gene: TRBV28; CDR3 length: 13; J gene: TRBJ2-7
CDR3 protein: CASSESSRGTEAFF; V gene: TRBV10-1; CDR3 length: 14; J gene: TRBJ1-1
CDR3 protein: CASSLPRGQEKLFF; V gene: TRBV7-9; CDR3 length: 14; J gene: TRBJ1-4
CDR3 protein: CASSLPTGQETQYF; V gene: TRBV5-5; CDR3 length: 14; J gene: TRBJ2-5
CDR3 protein: CAWSVRGQDGYTF; V gene: TRBV30; CDR3 length: 13; J gene: TRBJ1-2
CDR3 protein: CASSLLGTGDGYTF; V gene: TRBV5-1; CDR3 length: 14; J gene: TRBJ1-2
CDR3 protein: CASSPPGLGNEQFF; V gene: TRBV7-9; CDR3 length: 14; J gene: TRBJ2-1
CDR3 protein: CASSMGAANYGYTF; V gene: TRBV6-1; CDR3 length: 14; J gene: TRBJ1-2
CDR3 protein: CASSTGQGGTNEKLFF; V gene: TRBV13; CDR3 length: 16; J gene: TRBJ1-4
CDR3 protein: CASSETSGGETQYF; V gene: TRBV5-1; CDR3 length: 14; J gene: TRBJ2-5
CDR3 protein: CASSLAGSQETQYF; V gene: TRBV28; CDR3 length: 14; J gene: TRBJ2-5